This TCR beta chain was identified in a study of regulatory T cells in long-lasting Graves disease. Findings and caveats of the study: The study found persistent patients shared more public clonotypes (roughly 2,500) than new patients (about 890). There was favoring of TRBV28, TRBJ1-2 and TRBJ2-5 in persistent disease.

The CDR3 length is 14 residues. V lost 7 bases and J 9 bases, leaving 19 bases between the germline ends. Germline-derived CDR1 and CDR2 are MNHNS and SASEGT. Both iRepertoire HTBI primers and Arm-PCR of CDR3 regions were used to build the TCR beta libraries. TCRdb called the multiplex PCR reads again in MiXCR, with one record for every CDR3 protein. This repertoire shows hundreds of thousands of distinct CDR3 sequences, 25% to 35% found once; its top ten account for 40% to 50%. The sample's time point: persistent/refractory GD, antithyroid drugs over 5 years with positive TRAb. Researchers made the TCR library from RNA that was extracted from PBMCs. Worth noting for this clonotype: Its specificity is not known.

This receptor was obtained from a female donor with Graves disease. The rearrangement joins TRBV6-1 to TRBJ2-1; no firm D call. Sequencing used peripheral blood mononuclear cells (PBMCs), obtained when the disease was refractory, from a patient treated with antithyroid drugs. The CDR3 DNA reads TGTGCCAGCAACCGGGTCCGAAATCCAAGTGAGCAGTTCTTC. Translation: CASNRVRNPSEQFF.